The clone carrying this T cell receptor (beta chain) came up many times. Its target is unknown. This entry comes from a study of human T cells and chemical hapten exposure. Study as a whole: Scalp application of diphenylcyclopropenone was performed weekly in patients across the entire roughly 23-week study.

TCRdb re-derived calls from the RACE reads in MiXCR, one entry per CDR3 protein. Among about 90,000 distinct CDR3 sequences listed, 11% were seen once. Study findings and constraints: The study found that PT1 expanded TCR counts correlated positively with patch test score.

This CDR3 has 14 residues. Germline CDR1 is MNHEY and CDR2 is SVGAGI. Trimming removed 5 bases from V and 0 bases from J, with 9 bases in between. Time point meaning: patch test 3, about 24 weeks after DPC sensitization. The treatment: therapeutic diphenylcyclopropenone sensitization with weekly scalp DPC. Alopecia patients, 18 to 70 years old and DPC-suitable, served as donors. Unfractionated whole blood yielded total RNA. The receptor comes from a woman in her twenties or thirties with alopecia areata. Some clones in this sample may be carry-over from other donors' samples. The material was whole blood, obtained in connection with sensitization to the hapten diphenylcyclopropenone (DPC). The chain couples TRBV6-5 to TRBJ2-3; D remains ambiguous. Here the CDR3 reads CASSPYTSTDTQYF. CDR3 nucleotides: TGTGCCAGCAGTCCGTATACTAGCACAGATACGCAGTATTTT.